One sample yielded the 11 T cell receptor beta chains listed below, sequenced in a study of blood T cell repertoires in COVID-19. Clones were read by immunoSEQ multiplex PCR, and TCRdb kept only the in-frame ones, dropping some. Here the sample spans just over 300,000 clones, around 89% being singletons. The specimen sequenced was PBMCs or T cells enriched from blood (not recorded which). The source of these receptors is a young woman with acute COVID-19.

The chain couples TRBV24-1 to TRBJ2-1; 11 bases agree with TRBD1. Trimming at V came to 4 bases and at J to 0 bases, leaving 16 bases not matched to a gene. The CDR3 loop spans 21 amino acids. In germline, CDR1 is KGHDR, CDR2 SFDVKD. The CDR3 DNA sequence: TGTGCCACCAGTGACGGTCCCGGGACAGGGGGGATCGCCAGCTCCTACAATGAGCAGTTCTTC. Its protein is CATSDGPGTGGIASSYNEQFF.

The CDR3 bases are TGTGCCTGGAGTGTTTATCTCACAGATACGCAGTATTTT. The encoded protein is CAWSVYLTDTQYF. The rearrangement uses TRBV30 and TRBJ2-3; D gene unclear. This CDR3 has 13 amino acids. CDR1 and CDR2 from the germline V gene are GTSNPN and SVGIG (reference sequence). Trimming took off 0 bases at V and 2 bases at J, with 6 bases between the two ends.

V is TRBV13 and J is TRBJ2-1; TRBD2 matches 8 bases. With V trimmed by 5 bases and J by 4 bases, 25 bases remained unmatched. The CDR3 spans 21 residues. CDR1 and CDR2 from the germline V gene are PRHDT and FYEKMQ (reference sequence). The CDR3 bases are TGTGCCAGCAGCCCTTCATTGTGGCGTCGGGAGGGGAGCCTAGGTTACAATGAGCAGTTCTTC. Translation gives CASSPSLWRREGSLGYNEQFF.

This clone has a single count. The chain recombines TRBV7-9 with TRBJ1-6; D ambiguous. Trimming took off 1 base at V and 8 bases at J, with 15 bases between the two ends. Germline values: CDR1 SEHNR, CDR2 FQNEAQ (reference sequence). This CDR3 contains 16 residues. The CDR3 bases are TGTGCCAGCAGCTTAGTCTCCGGGTATGTGGATTCACCCCTCCACTTT. As protein: CASSLVSGYVDSPLHF.

V gene TRBV3-1 (or the pseudogene TRBV3-2) combines with J gene TRBJ2-2, with D possibly TRBD2 on 5 matching bases. V shed 7 bases and J shed 1 base, with 16 bases lying between them. The CDR3 contains 16 residues. Germline CDR1 and CDR2: LGHDT and YNNKEL (reference sequence). Here the CDR3 DNA reads TGTGCCAGCACTTGGGGTTGGGAGCTGAACACCGGGGAGCTGTTTTTT. This encodes CASTWGWELNTGELFF.

V is TRBV3-1 (or the pseudogene TRBV3-2) and J is TRBJ2-3, with 7 bases lining up with TRBD2. After removal of 4 bases from V and 4 bases from J, the junction contained 11 bases not matched to a gene. Germline CDR1 is LGHDT and CDR2 is YNNKEL (reference sequence). CDR3 length equals 16 residues. The CDR3 DNA follows: TGTGCCAGCAGCCCGACGGCGGGAGTCCTCCCAGATACGCAGTATTTT. Encoded protein: CASSPTAGVLPDTQYF.

Here the CDR3 DNA reads TGTGCCTGGAGTGGACAGGTCAAGGCTGAAAAACTGTTTTTT. Translation: CAWSGQVKAEKLFF. This rearrangement joins TRBV30 to TRBJ1-4; tentatively, D is TRBD1 (6 bases). Trimming took 1 base from V and 7 from J, leaving 13 bases between them. CDR1 and CDR2 (germline): GTSNPN, SVGIG (reference sequence). The CDR3 sequence is 14 residues long.

The chain is built from TRBV5-4 and TRBJ2-3, with 12 bases that match TRBD1. CDR1 and CDR2 (germline): SGHNT, YYREEE (reference sequence). The CDR3 has 20 amino acids. The trim removed 4 bases at V and 1 base at J, leaving 16 bases unmatched. CDR3 protein: CASSPGTGGLGTSGTDTQYF. The CDR3 DNA reads as TGTGCCAGCAGCCCCGGGACAGGGGGCCTAGGGACTAGCGGCACAGATACGCAGTATTTT.

This chain links TRBV27 with TRBJ2-1; 12 positions agree with TRBD2. The germline CDR1 and CDR2 sequences are MNHEY and SMNVEV (reference sequence). J gave up 4 bases and V 5 bases, and 3 bases lay outside the gene matches. The length of the CDR3 is 15 residues. CDR3 coding DNA: TGTGCCAGCAGTCCCGGACTAGCGGGGTACAATGAGCAGTTCTTC. Protein product: CASSPGLAGYNEQFF.

The chain links TRBV14 to TRBJ1-2; tentatively, D is TRBD1 (6 bases). CDR3 size: 14 residues. CDR1 and CDR2 from the germline V gene are SGHDN and FVKESK. V lost 8 bases to trimming and J lost 1 base, with 14 bases between them. Here the CDR3 DNA reads TGTGCCAGCTCCCAGGGGAAATATAACTATGGCTACACCTTC. The encoded protein is CASSQGKYNYGYTF. Together with reference TRBV14 and TRBJ1-2, the CDR3 gives the full variable domain: EAGVTQFPSHSVIEKGQTVTLRCDPISGHDNLYWYRRVMGKEIKFLLHFVKESKQDESGMPNNRFLAERTGGTYSTLKVQPAELEDSGVYFCASSQGKYNYGYTFGSGTRLTVV.

The chain recombines TRBV28 with TRBJ1-4, with D unclear. This CDR3 region has 15 residues. The germline V gene has CDR1 MDHEN and CDR2 SYDVKM. V was shortened by 5 bases and J by 8 bases, with 18 bases between the two germline ends. CDR3 amino acids: CASSPSGPLGEKLFF. CDR3 in DNA: TGTGCCAGCAGTCCGAGCGGGCCCCTCGGGGAAAAACTGTTTTTT.